The present entry profiles one TCR beta chain with its context. The antigen it binds to is not known. These data are taken from a study of cytomegalovirus exposure and HLA in healthy donors (dated by TCRdb to between 2016 and 2019). For the study in its entirety: In an earlier analysis of several hundred of the donors, around 300 Gb of sequence data and 95 million to 130 million unique TCR beta sequences from about 190 million T cells were reported. An early release covering roughly 640 HLA-typed donors comprised about 300 gigabases of sequencing data and 85 million or so unique TCR sequences. Among the approximately 400 genotyped donors, more than 70% belonged to the genetic ancestry cluster associated with self-reported Caucasian donors. The aim of the study was to test whether cataloging public T cell receptors could identify signatures of past pathogen exposure. Using immunosequencing, the study profiled T cell repertoires from 500 to 800 subjects and related those repertoires to cytomegalovirus serostatus. Besides the first cohort of around 700 subjects, a separate validation cohort made up of roughly 130 different subjects was used. To predict cytomegalovirus infection status, the study combined high-throughput TCR immunosequencing, statistical association of individual TCRs with disease status, and machine learning. A later analysis re-analyzed previously published TCR beta repertoires from 666 donors and added high-resolution HLA genotyping to study TCR occurrence patterns. Rather than using new phenotypic data, the later analysis identified candidate immune exposures from TCR beta sequences and from how often those sequences occurred across donors. In an earlier analysis of 550 to 700 of the donors, high-throughput TCR beta sequencing was used to judge whether each TCR beta V gene segment behaved as functional or pseudogenic. Donor age, sex, ethnicity and CMV serostatus were compiled alongside the repertoire data. A later genetic analysis used genome-wide SNP genotypes for about 60% of the roughly 700 donors, treating that subset as a discovery cohort. All discovery cohort repertoires had been generated using a single sequencing platform. HLA typing covered class I and class II loci at four-digit resolution. Typing coverage differed by locus: A, B, C, DRB1 and DQB1 were typed in roughly 620-630 donors, DQA1 in roughly 510, DPA1 in around 610, and DPB1 in 400 to 490. Five DR-DQ haplotypes were handled as single units for association and clustering because linkage in the cohort was strong. Across around 400 genotyped donors of the cohort, an average of approximately 240,000 unique TCR beta nucleotide sequences per donor were sequenced, and roughly a sixth of those sequences were non-productive. Broader findings and caveats from the paper: A further reported finding was that TCR beta sequences accurately predicted the HLA-A and HLA-B alleles for most subjects in the first cohort. V-gene and J-gene trimming of TCR beta chains was associated with a missense DCLRE1C variant in a later genetic analysis, and the association was replicated in an independent cohort. According to the authors, the approach could potentially be generalized to other disease states and immunological phenotypes. A later analysis found that TCR association rates varied across HLA loci, with DRB1 alleles showing the most associated TCRs and HLA-C alleles the fewest. Some IMGT-functional V segments, including TRBV6-2 and TRBV6-3, could not be told apart with the 87-base-pair reads, so those segments were excluded. In both the original and validation cohorts, the classifier was reported to diagnose cytomegalovirus status with high specificity and sensitivity. According to a later genetic analysis, donors in an Asian-associated ancestry cluster had fewer N-insertions in productive TCRs than the approximately 610-donor mean. Across donors, most TCR sequences were observed very rarely, whereas some public TCRs were present in many individuals. A cluster of highly shared sequence variants was judged likely to represent a technical artifact of the sequencing pipeline. According to a later analysis, most CMV-associated TCR beta chains appeared to be HLA-restricted, and the HLA associations seemed to be driven largely by CMV exposure. A later analysis reported that several top co-occurrence clusters appeared linked to parvovirus B19, influenza, CMV and Epstein-Barr virus. Linkage disequilibrium might explain the correlated functional status among segregating V segments, but an unknown experimental factor could not be excluded. Because some donors lacked HLA typing at each locus, the association tests relied only on the typed subset. In this cohort, only TCR beta chains were sequenced, and detectable features were limited by the absence of alpha or paired-chain data. A total of some 180 TCR beta chains were listed by the study as associated with cytomegalovirus. When HLA alleles, especially DR and DQ, strongly co-occurred, TCR associations were difficult to assign to individual alleles. Approximately 16 rarely observed V segments, including chromosome 9 orphons, were excluded from the earlier analysis of some 590 of the donors because counts were too low. Sequencing depth was assumed to be roughly uniform across donors in the presence/absence analyses, though that assumption may not hold. A later analysis found that HLA-associated TCR beta chains were more clonally expanded and had lower generation probabilities than equally common non-associated chains. In vitro tests confirmed that a few of the cytomegalovirus-associated TCR beta chains recognize cytomegalovirus antigens. An earlier analysis of 450 to 750 of the donors showed that most TCR beta V segments appeared in productive rearrangements either about 87% or about 30% of the time, which broadly matched IMGT annotations. CMV serostatus was the only immune exposure information available for the cohort. A later analysis associated about 17,000 TCR beta sequences with specific HLA alleles at a false discovery rate of 0.05.

Inclusive of the bounding cysteine and phenylalanine, the CDR3 is 11 residues long. Kept here is only the CDR3 DNA, which spans 33 bases and is read in frame from base 1. V drops 3 bases and J drops 7 bases, leaving 6 bases in between. Via the germline V gene (reference sequence), CDR1 is DFQATT and CDR2 SNEGSKA. The receptor library was made with the immunoSEQ multiplex PCR assay. A mixture of 60 forward primers for TCR Vbeta segments and 13 reverse primers for TCR Jbeta segments was used in the multiplex PCR. The CDR3 region of rearranged TCR beta genes was amplified from genomic DNA with a multiplex PCR assay. On the Illumina HiSeq System, the amplified TCR beta libraries were sequenced as 87-base-pair reads. Per the original workflow: A later analysis tallied around 80 million unique TCR beta chains across the 700 or so repertoires, and about 10 million of those chains were shared by two or more donors. A nearest-neighbor algorithm error-corrected the raw reads and collapsed the reads into unique sequences, merging closely related sequences to remove PCR and sequencing errors. Alignment of CDR3 sequences to IMGT reference sequences was used to assign V, D and J gene segments. For a sequence to be retained, a match of at least six nucleotides was required to both a V gene segment and a J gene segment. Rearrangements were classified as productive when the CDR3 lacked stop codons and remained in frame with V and J, and all other rearrangements were classified as non-productive. CDR3 was defined according to IMGT convention as the region running from the second conserved V-encoded cysteine to the conserved J-encoded phenylalanine. In an earlier analysis of around 640 of the donors, sequences lacking an unambiguous match to a single V gene segment were excluded. In an earlier analysis of several hundred of the donors, V segments were called functional above 56.7% productive rearrangements and were called segregating when the between-donor standard deviation exceeded 5%. A statistical classification framework was built to diagnose cytomegalovirus status from the catalog of TCR beta chain sequences. In a later analysis, TCR nucleotide sequences were compared against IMGT/GENE-DB human TR gene sequences so that V and J genes could be assigned. Using the TCRdist pipeline, a later analysis assigned CDR3 sequences along with most-parsimonious VDJ recombination scenarios. A later analysis defined each TCR beta chain by its CDR3 amino acid sequence plus V-gene family, and excluded reads lacking a unique V-gene family. In a later analysis, some 600 highly shared, low-generation-probability nucleotide sequences were removed to address suspected cross-contamination and a sequencing artifact. For each public chain, a later analysis derived a clonal expansion index from normalized ranks of inferred template counts within each repertoire. In a later analysis, generation probabilities were computed with a VDJ recombination model fitted to out-of-frame rearrangements, and the resulting probabilities were checked against IGoR. Hypergeometric tests were used in a later analysis to score TCR-TCR, TCR-HLA and TCR-CMV co-occurrence, with a repertoire-size bias correction applied to the TCR pairs. To estimate false discovery rates, a later analysis permuted the HLA or CMV assignments 20 times. In a later analysis, co-occurring TCRs were grouped using DBSCAN, and TCRdist sequence similarity was added for clustering within HLA-allele-positive subsets. For co-occurrence clustering, repertoires with fewer than 30,000 or more than 120,000 public chains were excluded, along with roughly 5 repertoires with anomalous nucleotide sharing. Sourced from immuneACCESS, this table was stored by TCRdb with only in-frame sequences that have V and J called. A share of the clones is absent; for the studies checked, an unresolved V gene accounts for under half, and the remainder has no known explanation. That table is the source of V, J and clone size, and D and trimming were worked out from the DNA. The sample table includes 45,000 to 60,000 clones. Clones ranked in the top ten supply approximately 4.3% of the sample.

The cohort was made up of approximately 670 healthy bone marrow donors. All cohort members were sampled while nominally healthy, although unrecorded immune exposures were likely present. The donor tested CMV seronegative, placing the donor among the 350 or so seronegative members of the cohort. Each donor provided a peripheral blood sample, and peripheral blood mononuclear cells were used for TCR beta sequencing. The Qiagen DNeasy Blood Extraction Kit was used to extract genomic DNA from the blood cell samples. Recombination linked TRBV20-1 to TRBJ2-2, with the D gene uncertain. The clonotype originates from a male donor in good health and CMV-seronegative. Sample: PBMCs. CDR3 reads: CSARRGGELFF. The bases are TGCAGTGCTAGGCGTGGCGGGGAGCTGTTTTTT.